Sequencing of this TCR beta chain was carried out in a study of cytomegalovirus exposure and HLA in healthy donors. Study-wide context: A prior analysis found fewer than 120 million unique TCR beta sequences from 150 million to 200 million T cells. Unique TCRs from HLA-typed donors, 65 million to 85 million of them, were held in an early data release. Findings of the study overall: A later analysis reportedly found fewer N-insertions in an Asian-associated ancestry cluster than the roughly 670-donor mean.

Amplification used 60 Vbeta primers and 13 Jbeta primers. Using immunoSEQ multiplex PCR, the repertoire was profiled, and TCRdb retains in-frame clones only, with some absent. The sample lists approximately 69,000 clones; about 72% were seen once. This clone was picked up one time. What it recognizes is unknown. Germline CDR1 is SSHAT and CDR2 is FNYEAQ (reference sequence). The CDR3 has 17 residues. Sequencing was done on a sample of PBMCs. The J gene is TRBJ2-2, the V gene TRBV7-7, with 11 bases that match TRBD2. The TCR comes from a man aged 35-49 years in good health and CMV-seropositive. The CDR3 sequence is CASGGGGWVENTGELFF. The CDR3, as DNA: TGTGCTAGCGGGGGGGGTGGATGGGTGGAGAACACCGGGGAGCTGTTTTTT. The full variable domain, its missing parts supplied by reference TRBV7-7 and TRBJ2-2, is GAGVSQSPRYKVTKRGQDVTLRCDPISSHATLYWYQQALGQGPEFLTYFNYEAQPDKSGLPSDRFSAERPEGSISTLTIQRTEQRDSAMYRCASGGGGWVENTGELFFGEGSRLTVL.